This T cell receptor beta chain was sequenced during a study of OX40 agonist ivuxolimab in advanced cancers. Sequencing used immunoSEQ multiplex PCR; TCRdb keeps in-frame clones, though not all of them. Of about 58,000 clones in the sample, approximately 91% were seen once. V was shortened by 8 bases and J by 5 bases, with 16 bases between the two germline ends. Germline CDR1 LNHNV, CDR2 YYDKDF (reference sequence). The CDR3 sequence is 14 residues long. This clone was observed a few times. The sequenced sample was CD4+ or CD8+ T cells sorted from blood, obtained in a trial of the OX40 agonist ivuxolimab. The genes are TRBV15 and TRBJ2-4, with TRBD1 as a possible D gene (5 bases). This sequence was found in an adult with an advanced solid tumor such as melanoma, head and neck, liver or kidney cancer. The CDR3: CATLNQGQENIQYF. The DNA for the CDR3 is TGTGCCACCTTAAACCAGGGTCAAGAAAACATTCAGTACTTC.